Listed below are T cell receptor beta chains from one sample, sequenced in a study of blood T cell repertoires in COVID-19. Assay: immunoSEQ multiplex PCR; the TCRdb copy retains only in-frame clones and omits some. The sample includes approximately 220,000 clones, about 88% seen only once; the top ten take roughly 2.7%. The source material was PBMCs or T cells enriched from blood (not recorded which). Source of these receptors: a woman younger than 45 who had recovered from COVID-19. CDR3s include the opening cysteine and the closing phenylalanine or tryptophan. D genes are given only for firm matches. The listing skips clone size in some rows; elsewhere it reads once, few, many or a size class.

j_call | v_call | cdr3_length | clone_size | d_call | cdr3_aa | cdr3_nt
TRBJ2-5 | TRBV5-1 | 14 | once | TRBD2 | CASRGSGGAETQYF | TGCGCCAGCAGGGGTAGCGGGGGGGCAGAGACCCAGTACTTC
TRBJ1-6 | TRBV19 | 15 | - | - | CASSIGVRGNSPLHF | TGTGCCAGTAGTATAGGGGTTCGGGGTAATTCACCCCTCCACTTT
TRBJ1-1 | TRBV6-5 | 13 | - | - | CASSFGSDTEAFF | TGTGCCAGCAGTTTTGGCAGCGACACTGAAGCTTTCTTT
TRBJ2-7 | TRBV27 | 16 | - | - | CASSPPTGTPFYEQYF | TGTGCCAGCAGTCCCCCCACAGGGACCCCCTTCTACGAGCAGTACTTC
TRBJ2-3 | TRBV6-6 | 16 | - | TRBD2 | CASGTSGRAETDTQYF | TGTGCCAGCGGGACTAGCGGGCGGGCAGAGACAGATACGCAGTATTTT
TRBJ1-2 | TRBV11-2 | 12 | - | - | CASSLQGRGYTF | TGTGCCAGCAGCTTACAGGGGCGCGGCTACACCTTC
TRBJ1-1 | TRBV5-1 | 14 | - | TRBD1 | CASSPIQGSAEAFF | TGCGCCAGCAGCCCCATACAGGGGTCAGCTGAAGCTTTCTTT
TRBJ1-5 | TRBV6-5 | 16 | many | TRBD1 | CASSYSTQGVGQPQHF | TGTGCCAGCAGTTACTCGACACAGGGGGTCGGACAGCCCCAGCATTTT
TRBJ2-7 | TRBV7-9 | 15 | - | - | CASSSAGRGFYEQYF | TGTGCCAGCAGCTCCGCCGGCAGGGGTTTCTACGAGCAGTACTTC
TRBJ1-2 | TRBV4-3 | 12 | - | - | CASSLDSIGYTF | TGCGCCAGCAGCCTCGACAGTATTGGCTACACCTTC
TRBJ2-7 | TRBV5-1 | 15 | - | TRBD2 | CASSFTSGGAYEQYF | TGCGCCAGCAGCTTTACTAGCGGGGGGGCCTACGAGCAGTACTTC
TRBJ2-3 | TRBV7-8 | 15 | - | - | CASSYRDIYTDTQYF | TGTGCCAGCAGCTACCGGGACATTTACACAGATACGCAGTATTTT
TRBJ2-5 | TRBV18 | 13 | - | - | CASSTDNQETQYF | TGTGCCAGCTCAACGGACAACCAAGAGACCCAGTACTTC
TRBJ1-2 | TRBV11-1 | 14 | - | TRBD1 | CASSLRTGLAGYTF | TGTGCCAGCAGCTTGAGGACAGGGTTGGCTGGCTACACCTTC
TRBJ1-6 | TRBV11-2 | 15 | - | - | CASSLGAGEDSPLHF | TGTGCCAGCAGCTTAGGGGCAGGGGAAGATTCACCCCTCCACTTT
TRBJ2-3 | TRBV7-2 | 15 | - | TRBD2 | CASRKRGADLDTQYF | TGTGCCAGCAGGAAGCGGGGGGCCGATTTAGATACGCAGTATTTT
TRBJ1-2 | TRBV6-1 | 13 | once | - | CASSEPGNYGYTF | TGTGCCAGCAGTGAACCAGGGAACTATGGCTACACCTTC
TRBJ1-2 | TRBV7-2 | 15 | - | - | CASSLDSGTNYGYTF | TGTGCCAGCAGCTTGGATTCGGGAACTAACTATGGCTACACCTTC
TRBJ1-4 | TRBV29-1 | 15 | - | - | CSVANTRIANEKLFF | TGCAGCGTTGCGAACACCCGGATAGCAAATGAAAAACTGTTTTTT
TRBJ2-5 | TRBV4-3 | 15 | once | TRBD2 | CASSRAGLEEETQYF | TGCGCCAGCAGCCGAGCCGGACTAGAAGAAGAGACCCAGTACTTC
TRBJ2-7 | TRBV6-5 | 14 | - | - | CASRLGRLDYEQYF | TGTGCCAGCAGACTTGGCCGCCTAGACTACGAGCAGTACTTC
TRBJ2-1 | TRBV4-2 | 17 | - | TRBD2 | CASSQDASSGGINEQFF | TGTGCCAGCAGCCAAGATGCGTCTAGCGGGGGGATCAATGAGCAGTTCTTC
TRBJ1-1 | TRBV4-3 | 15 | - | - | CASSFADRENTEAFF | TGCGCCAGCAGCTTCGCGGACAGAGAGAACACTGAAGCTTTCTTT
TRBJ2-1 | TRBV29-1 | 17 | - | - | CSVEDIIAGYPYNEQFF | TGCAGCGTTGAAGATATTATAGCAGGGTATCCCTACAATGAGCAGTTCTTC
TRBJ2-1 | TRBV6-6 | 13 | - | TRBD1 | CASSSRQGNEQFF | TGTGCCAGCAGTTCCAGACAGGGGAATGAGCAGTTCTTC
TRBJ2-5 | TRBV5-1 | 16 | - | TRBD2 | CASSSRSGGRGETQYF | TGCGCCAGCAGCTCCCGCAGCGGGGGGCGGGGGGAGACCCAGTACTTC
TRBJ1-3 | TRBV19 | 15 | - | - | CASSIGFDIGNTIYF | TGTGCCAGTAGTATTGGATTTGACATCGGAAACACCATATATTTT
TRBJ2-3 | TRBV4-1 | 16 | - | - | CASSPRGLQVTDTQYF | TGCGCCAGCAGCCCCAGGGGTCTACAGGTCACAGATACGCAGTATTTT
TRBJ1-6 | TRBV5-6 | 17 | - | TRBD1 | CASSLIFGTATNSPLHF | TGTGCCAGCAGCTTGATTTTCGGGACAGCGACTAATTCACCCCTCCACTTT
TRBJ1-2 | TRBV7-9 | 15 | - | TRBD1 | CASSLEGQINYGYTF | TGTGCCAGCAGCTTAGAGGGACAGATCAACTATGGCTACACCTTC
TRBJ2-1 | TRBV3-1/TRBV3-2 | 18 | once | - | CASSHHGQYTGSYNEQFF | TGTGCCAGCAGTCACCATGGGCAATACACAGGCTCCTACAATGAGCAGTTCTTC
TRBJ2-7 | TRBV7-7 | 15 | - | - | CASSLEWGDSYEQYF | TGTGCTAGCAGCTTAGAGTGGGGGGACTCCTACGAGCAGTACTTC
TRBJ2-1 | TRBV9 | 15 | - | TRBD1 | CASSPEGASYNEQFF | TGTGCCAGCAGCCCCGAGGGGGCCAGCTACAATGAGCAGTTCTTC
TRBJ2-3 | TRBV4-1 | 16 | - | TRBD2 | CASSQGSGGSTDTQYF | TGCGCCAGCAGCCAAGGATCGGGGGGAAGCACAGATACGCAGTATTTT
TRBJ2-1 | TRBV7-3 | 11 | - | - | CASGYAGEQFF | TGTGCCAGCGGGTACGCGGGTGAGCAGTTCTTC
TRBJ2-1 | TRBV7-2 | 16 | - | TRBD2 | CASSLDLAGPWNEQFF | TGTGCCAGCAGCTTGGACCTAGCGGGGCCCTGGAATGAGCAGTTCTTC
TRBJ1-2 | TRBV4-1 | 16 | - | - | CASSQVEGEGDYGYTF | TGCGCCAGCAGCCAAGTAGAGGGGGAAGGAGACTATGGCTACACCTTC
TRBJ1-1 | TRBV6-1 | 17 | - | - | CASSEWRRPLANTEAFF | TGTGCCAGCAGTGAGTGGAGAAGGCCGTTAGCGAACACTGAAGCTTTCTTT
TRBJ2-5 | TRBV4-3 | 16 | - | TRBD2 | CASSQEVAGGQETQYF | TGCGCCAGCAGCCAAGAAGTAGCGGGGGGGCAAGAGACCCAGTACTTC
TRBJ2-7 | TRBV9 | 13 | - | - | CASSEQTGLEQYF | TGTGCCAGCAGCGAACAGACCGGACTCGAGCAGTACTTC
TRBJ1-2 | TRBV6-5 | 13 | - | - | CASSYGTYYGYTF | TGTGCCAGCAGTTACGGGACTTACTATGGCTACACCTTC
TRBJ2-1 | TRBV9 | 15 | once | TRBD1 | CASSEDRGFYNEQFF | TGTGCCAGCAGCGAGGACAGGGGGTTCTACAATGAGCAGTTCTTC
TRBJ1-5 | TRBV3-1/TRBV3-2 | 14 | - | - | CASSQDRVGQPQHF | TGTGCCAGCAGCCAAGACAGGGTTGGGCAGCCCCAGCATTTT
TRBJ1-1 | TRBV5-1 | 13 | few | - | CASSDARNTEAFF | TGCGCCAGCAGCGATGCGAGGAACACTGAAGCTTTCTTT
TRBJ1-3 | TRBV30 | 14 | - | - | CAWRAGRPGNTIYF | TGTGCCTGGAGGGCAGGGAGGCCTGGAAACACCATATATTTT
TRBJ1-5 | TRBV6-2/TRBV6-3 | 15 | once | TRBD1 | CASSYEGTGGQPQHF | TGTGCCAGCAGTTACGAGGGGACAGGGGGTCAGCCCCAGCATTTT
TRBJ1-1 | TRBV7-2 | 12 | - | - | CASSPRGTEAFF | TGTGCCAGCAGCCCCAGGGGCACTGAAGCTTTCTTT
TRBJ2-7 | TRBV19 | 14 | - | TRBD2 | CASSSRGGAYEQYF | TGTGCCAGTAGTTCCCGCGGGGGGGCCTACGAGCAGTACTTC
TRBJ2-5 | TRBV3-1/TRBV3-2 | 14 | - | - | CASSQRSVQETQYF | TGTGCCAGCAGCCAAAGAAGCGTACAAGAGACCCAGTACTTC
TRBJ2-7 | TRBV5-8 | 15 | - | - | CASSFYPGPPYEQYF | TGTGCCAGCAGCTTTTACCCTGGGCCTCCCTACGAGCAGTACTTC
TRBJ1-5 | TRBV29-1 | 17 | - | TRBD1 | CSGCSTGGRENNQPQHF | TGCAGCGGCTGCTCAACAGGGGGCCGTGAGAACAATCAGCCCCAGCATTTT
TRBJ2-7 | TRBV2 | 15 | - | TRBD2 | CASCPLAGGPYEQYF | TGTGCCAGCTGCCCTCTAGCGGGGGGTCCCTACGAGCAGTACTTC
TRBJ1-4 | TRBV5-1 | 14 | once | TRBD1 | CASARDRMDEKLFF | TGCGCCAGCGCCCGGGACAGGATGGACGAAAAACTGTTTTTT
TRBJ1-2 | TRBV28 | 14 | - | - | CASRPKWGTHGYTF | TGTGCCAGCAGACCAAAGTGGGGGACTCATGGCTACACCTTC
TRBJ2-2 | TRBV13 | 15 | - | TRBD1 | CASSPGTGNTGELFF | TGTGCCAGCAGCCCTGGGACAGGGAACACCGGGGAGCTGTTTTTT
TRBJ2-7 | TRBV5-6 | 13 | - | - | CASSLGLTYEQYF | TGTGCCAGCAGCTTGGGATTAACATACGAGCAGTACTTC
TRBJ2-3 | TRBV11-2 | 17 | - | TRBD2 | CASSSRLAGGQADTQYF | TGTGCCAGCAGCTCTCGACTAGCGGGGGGCCAGGCAGATACGCAGTATTTT
TRBJ2-3 | TRBV23-1 | 17 | - | TRBD2 | CASSQSTGGPVTDTQYF | TGCGCCAGCAGTCAATCGACGGGGGGGCCTGTCACAGATACGCAGTATTTT
TRBJ2-7 | TRBV6-2/TRBV6-3 | 14 | few | - | CASSYSSGPYEQYF | TGTGCCAGCAGTTACTCGTCAGGTCCCTACGAGCAGTACTTC